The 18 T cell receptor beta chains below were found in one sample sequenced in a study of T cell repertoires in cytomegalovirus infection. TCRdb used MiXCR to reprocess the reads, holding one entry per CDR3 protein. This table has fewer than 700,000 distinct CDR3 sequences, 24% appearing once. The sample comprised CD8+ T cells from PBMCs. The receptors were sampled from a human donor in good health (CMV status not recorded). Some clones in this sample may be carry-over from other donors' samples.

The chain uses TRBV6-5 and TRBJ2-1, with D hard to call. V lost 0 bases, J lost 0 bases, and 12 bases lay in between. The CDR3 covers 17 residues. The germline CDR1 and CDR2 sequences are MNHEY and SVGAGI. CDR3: CASSYSGSLHSYNEQFF. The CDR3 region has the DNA TGTGCCAGCAGTTACTCGGGCTCCCTGCACTCCTACAATGAGCAGTTCTTC.

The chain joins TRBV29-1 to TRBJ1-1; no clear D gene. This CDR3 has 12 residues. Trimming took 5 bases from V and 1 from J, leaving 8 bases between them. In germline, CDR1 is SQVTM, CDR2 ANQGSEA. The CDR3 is CSVLLGNTEAFF. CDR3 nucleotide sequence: TGCAGCGTTTTACTGGGGAACACTGAAGCTTTCTTT.

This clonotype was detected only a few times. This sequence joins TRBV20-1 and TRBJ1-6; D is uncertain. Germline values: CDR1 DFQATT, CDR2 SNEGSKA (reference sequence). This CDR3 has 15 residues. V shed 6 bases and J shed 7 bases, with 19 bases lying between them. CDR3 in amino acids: CSALLEGLGNSPLHF. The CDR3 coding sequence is TGCAGTGCCCTGTTGGAGGGCCTAGGGAATTCACCCCTCCACTTT.

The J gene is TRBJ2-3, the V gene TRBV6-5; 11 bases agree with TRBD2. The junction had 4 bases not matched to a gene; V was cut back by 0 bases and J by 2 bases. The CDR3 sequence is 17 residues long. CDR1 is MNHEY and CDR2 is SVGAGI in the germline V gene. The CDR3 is CASSYSVAGGTTDTQYF. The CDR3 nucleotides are TGTGCCAGCAGTTACTCCGTAGCGGGGGGGACCACAGATACGCAGTATTTT.

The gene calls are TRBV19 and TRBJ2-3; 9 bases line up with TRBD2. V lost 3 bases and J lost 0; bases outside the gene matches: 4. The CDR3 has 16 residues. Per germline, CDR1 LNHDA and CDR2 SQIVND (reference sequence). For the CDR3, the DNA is TGTGCCAGTAGTATTGAGCTAGCGGGGAGCACAGATACGCAGTATTTT. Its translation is CASSIELAGSTDTQYF.

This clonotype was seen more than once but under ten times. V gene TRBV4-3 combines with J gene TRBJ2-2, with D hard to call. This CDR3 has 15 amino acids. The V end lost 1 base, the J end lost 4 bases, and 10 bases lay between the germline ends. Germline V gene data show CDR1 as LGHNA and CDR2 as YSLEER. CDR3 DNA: TGCGCCAGCAGCCAAGTACTTACGGGCACCGGGGAGCTGTTTTTT. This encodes CASSQVLTGTGELFF.

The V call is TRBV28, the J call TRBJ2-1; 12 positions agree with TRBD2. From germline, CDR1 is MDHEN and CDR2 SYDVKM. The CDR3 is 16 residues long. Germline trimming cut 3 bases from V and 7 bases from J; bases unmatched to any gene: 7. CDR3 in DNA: TGTGCCAGCAGTTTCCCATCTAGCGGGGGGGCAAATGAGCAGTTCTTC. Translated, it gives CASSFPSSGGANEQFF.

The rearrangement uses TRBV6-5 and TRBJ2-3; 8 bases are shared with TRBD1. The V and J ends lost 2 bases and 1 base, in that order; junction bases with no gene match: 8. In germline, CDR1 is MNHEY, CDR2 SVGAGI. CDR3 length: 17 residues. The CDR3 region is CASSYGSGGAGTDTQYF. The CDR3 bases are TGTGCCAGCAGTTACGGGTCAGGGGGCGCGGGCACAGATACGCAGTATTTT.

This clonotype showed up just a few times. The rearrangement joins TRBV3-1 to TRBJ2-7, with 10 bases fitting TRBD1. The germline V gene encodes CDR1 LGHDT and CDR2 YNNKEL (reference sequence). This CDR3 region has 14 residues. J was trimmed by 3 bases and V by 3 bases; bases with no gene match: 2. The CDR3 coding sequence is TGTGCCAGCAGCCAGGGGACAGGGGTCTACGAGCAGTACTTC. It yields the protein CASSQGTGVYEQYF.

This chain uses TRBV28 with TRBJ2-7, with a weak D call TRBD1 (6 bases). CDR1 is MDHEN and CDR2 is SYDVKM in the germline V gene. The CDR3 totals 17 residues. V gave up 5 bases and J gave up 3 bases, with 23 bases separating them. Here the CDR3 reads CASSPYSGTSFFYEQYV. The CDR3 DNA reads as TGTGCCAGCAGTCCTTACTCCGGGACATCGTTCTTCTACGAGCAGTACGTC.

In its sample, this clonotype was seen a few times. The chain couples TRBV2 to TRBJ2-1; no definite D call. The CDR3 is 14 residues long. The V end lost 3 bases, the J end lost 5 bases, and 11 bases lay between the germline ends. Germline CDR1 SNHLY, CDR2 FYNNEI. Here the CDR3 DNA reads TGTGCCAGCAGTGATGGTACTTGGAACAATGAGCAGTTCTTC. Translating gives CASSDGTWNNEQFF.

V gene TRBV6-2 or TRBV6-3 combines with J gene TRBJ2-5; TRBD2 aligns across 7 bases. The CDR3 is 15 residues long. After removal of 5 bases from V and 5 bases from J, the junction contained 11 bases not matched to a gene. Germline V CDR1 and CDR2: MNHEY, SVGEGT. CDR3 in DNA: TGTGCCAGCAGTGCCCCGGAGAGCGGGGAGGAGACCCAGTACTTC. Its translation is CASSAPESGEETQYF.

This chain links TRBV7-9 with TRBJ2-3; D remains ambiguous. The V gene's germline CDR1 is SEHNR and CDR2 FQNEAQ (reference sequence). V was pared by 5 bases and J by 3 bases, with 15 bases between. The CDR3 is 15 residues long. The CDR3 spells CASSITLRDTDTQYF. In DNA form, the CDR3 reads TGTGCCAGCAGCATCACTTTGAGAGATACAGATACGCAGTATTTT.

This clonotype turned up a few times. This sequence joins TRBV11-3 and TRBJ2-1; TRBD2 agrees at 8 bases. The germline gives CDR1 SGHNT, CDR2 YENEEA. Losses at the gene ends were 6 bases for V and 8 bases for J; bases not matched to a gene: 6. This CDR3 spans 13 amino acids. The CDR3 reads CASRGSGADEQFF. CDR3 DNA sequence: TGTGCCAGCAGGGGTAGCGGGGCCGATGAGCAGTTCTTC.

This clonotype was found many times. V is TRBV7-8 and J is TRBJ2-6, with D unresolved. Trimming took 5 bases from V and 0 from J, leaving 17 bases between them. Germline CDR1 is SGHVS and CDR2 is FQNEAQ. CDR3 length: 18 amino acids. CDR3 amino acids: CASSPNPSGFSGANVLTF. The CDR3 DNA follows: TGTGCCAGCAGCCCAAACCCTTCAGGATTCTCTGGGGCCAACGTCCTGACTTTC.

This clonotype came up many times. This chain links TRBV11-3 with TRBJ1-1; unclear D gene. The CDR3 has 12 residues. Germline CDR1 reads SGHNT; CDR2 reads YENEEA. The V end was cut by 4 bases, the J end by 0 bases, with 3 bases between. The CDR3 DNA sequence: TGTGCCAGCAGCTGGCTGAACACTGAAGCTTTCTTT. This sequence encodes CASSWLNTEAFF.

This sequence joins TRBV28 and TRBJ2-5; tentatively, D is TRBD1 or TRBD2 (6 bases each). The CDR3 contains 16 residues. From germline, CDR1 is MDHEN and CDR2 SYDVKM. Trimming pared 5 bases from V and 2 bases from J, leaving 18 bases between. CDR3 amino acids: CASSPLPGADQETQYF. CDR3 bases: TGTGCCAGCAGTCCCCTCCCGGGGGCGGATCAAGAGACCCAGTACTTC.

CDR3: CASSEGQPGIRGYTF. For the CDR3, the DNA is TGTGCCAGCAGTGAGGGACAGCCGGGGATTAGGGGCTACACCTTC. The rearrangement links TRBV27 to TRBJ1-2; 7 positions agree with TRBD1. The CDR3 covers 15 residues. Germline CDR1 is MNHEY and CDR2 is SMNVEV (reference sequence). V was clipped by 5 bases and J by 8 bases; unmatched bases: 14.